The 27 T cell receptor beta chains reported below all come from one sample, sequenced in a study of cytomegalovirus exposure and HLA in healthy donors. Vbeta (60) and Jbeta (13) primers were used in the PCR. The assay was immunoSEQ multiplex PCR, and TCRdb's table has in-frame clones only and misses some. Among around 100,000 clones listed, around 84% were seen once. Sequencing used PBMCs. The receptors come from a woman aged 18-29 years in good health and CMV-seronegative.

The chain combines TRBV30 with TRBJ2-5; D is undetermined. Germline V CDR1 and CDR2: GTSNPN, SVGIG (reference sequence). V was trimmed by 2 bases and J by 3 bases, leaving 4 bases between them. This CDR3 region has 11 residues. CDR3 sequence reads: CAWSTEETQYF. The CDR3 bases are TGTGCCTGGAGTACGGAAGAGACCCAGTACTTC. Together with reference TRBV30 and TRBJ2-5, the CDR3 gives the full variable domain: SQTIHQWPATLVQPVGSPLSLECTVEGTSNPNLYWYRQAAGRGLQLLFYSVGIGQISSEVPQNLSASRPQDRQFILSSKKLLLSDSGFYLCAWSTEETQYFGPGTRLLVL.

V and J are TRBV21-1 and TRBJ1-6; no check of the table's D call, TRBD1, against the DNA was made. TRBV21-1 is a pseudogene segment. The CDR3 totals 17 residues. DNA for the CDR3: TGTGCCAGCAGCAAAGCGCTAGGACAGGGGAAGGATTCACCCCTCCACTTT. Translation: CASSKALGQGKDSPLHF.

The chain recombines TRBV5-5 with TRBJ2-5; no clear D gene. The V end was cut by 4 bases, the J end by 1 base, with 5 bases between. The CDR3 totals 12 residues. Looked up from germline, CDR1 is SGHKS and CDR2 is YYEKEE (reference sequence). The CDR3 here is CASSRVQETQYF. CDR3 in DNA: TGTGCCAGCAGCAGAGTCCAAGAGACCCAGTACTTC.

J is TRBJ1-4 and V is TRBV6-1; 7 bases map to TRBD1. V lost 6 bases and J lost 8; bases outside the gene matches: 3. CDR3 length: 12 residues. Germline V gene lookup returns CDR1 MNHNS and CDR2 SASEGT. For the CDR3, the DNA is TGTGCCAGCAGAGGGACAGAAGAAAAACTGTTTTTT. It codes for CASRGTEEKLFF.

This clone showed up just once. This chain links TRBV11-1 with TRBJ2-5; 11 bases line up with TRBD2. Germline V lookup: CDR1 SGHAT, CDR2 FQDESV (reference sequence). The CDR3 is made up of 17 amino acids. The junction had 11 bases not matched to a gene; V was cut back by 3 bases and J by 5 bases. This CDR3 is CASSFQFTSGRGETQYF. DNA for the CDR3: TGTGCCAGCAGCTTCCAGTTCACTAGCGGGAGAGGGGAGACCCAGTACTTC.

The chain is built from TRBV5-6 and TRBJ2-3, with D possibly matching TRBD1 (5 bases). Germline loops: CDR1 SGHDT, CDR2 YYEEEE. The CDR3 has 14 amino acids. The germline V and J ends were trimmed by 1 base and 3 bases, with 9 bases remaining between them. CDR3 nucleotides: TGTGCCAGCAGCTTGTGGCAGGGAACAGATACGCAGTATTTT. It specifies CASSLWQGTDTQYF.

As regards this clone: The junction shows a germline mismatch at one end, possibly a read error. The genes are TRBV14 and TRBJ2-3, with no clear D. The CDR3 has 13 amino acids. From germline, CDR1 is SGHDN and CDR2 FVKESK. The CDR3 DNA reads TGTGCCGGCAGCCAAGGGCCGACAGATACGCAGTATTTT. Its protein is CAGSQGPTDTQYF.

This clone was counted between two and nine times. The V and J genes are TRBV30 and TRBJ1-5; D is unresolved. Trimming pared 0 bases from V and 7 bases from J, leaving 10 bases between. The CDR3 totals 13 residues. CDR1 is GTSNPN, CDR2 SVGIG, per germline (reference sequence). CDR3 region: CAWSVGGQQPQHF. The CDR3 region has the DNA TGTGCCTGGAGTGTAGGCGGGCAACAGCCCCAGCATTTT.

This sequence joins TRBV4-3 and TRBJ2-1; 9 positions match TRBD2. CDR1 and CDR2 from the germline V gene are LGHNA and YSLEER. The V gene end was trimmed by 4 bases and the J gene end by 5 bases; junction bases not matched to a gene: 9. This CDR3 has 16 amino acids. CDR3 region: CASSRILAGGDNEQFF. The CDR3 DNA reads TGCGCCAGCAGCCGAATACTAGCGGGTGGTGACAATGAGCAGTTCTTC.

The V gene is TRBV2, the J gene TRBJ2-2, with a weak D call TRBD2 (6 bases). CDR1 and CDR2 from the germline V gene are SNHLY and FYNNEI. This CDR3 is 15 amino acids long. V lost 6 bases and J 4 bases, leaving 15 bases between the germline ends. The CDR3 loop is CASRGDFGATGELFF. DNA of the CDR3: TGTGCCAGCAGGGGGGACTTCGGAGCCACCGGGGAGCTGTTTTTT.

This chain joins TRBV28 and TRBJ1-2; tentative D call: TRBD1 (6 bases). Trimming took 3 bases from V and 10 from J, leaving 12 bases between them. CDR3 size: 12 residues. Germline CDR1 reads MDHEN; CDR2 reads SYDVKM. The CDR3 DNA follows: TGTGCCAGCAGTTTCGGTTCAGGGGACTACACCTTC. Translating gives CASSFGSGDYTF.

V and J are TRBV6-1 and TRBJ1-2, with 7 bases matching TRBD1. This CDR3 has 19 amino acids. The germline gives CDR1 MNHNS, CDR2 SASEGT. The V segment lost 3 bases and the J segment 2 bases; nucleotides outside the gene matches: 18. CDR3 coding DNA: TGTGCCAGCAGTGATCCCCAGGGCCCGAGACAGGGTGGGAACTATGGCTACACCTTC. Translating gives CASSDPQGPRQGGNYGYTF.

The CDR3 reads CASSEWGGGRIEQFF. The CDR3 DNA sequence: TGTGCCAGCAGTGAATGGGGAGGCGGGAGAATTGAGCAGTTCTTC. The chain combines TRBV2 with TRBJ2-1, with 7 bases aligning to TRBD2. Unmatched junction bases numbered 10, after V lost 2 bases and J lost 9 bases. There are 15 residues in the CDR3. Germline values: CDR1 SNHLY, CDR2 FYNNEI.

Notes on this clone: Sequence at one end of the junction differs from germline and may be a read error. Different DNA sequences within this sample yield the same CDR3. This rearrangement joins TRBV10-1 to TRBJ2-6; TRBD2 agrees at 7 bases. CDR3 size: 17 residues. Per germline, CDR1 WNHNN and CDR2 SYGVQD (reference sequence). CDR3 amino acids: CASSWPGGCAGANVLTF. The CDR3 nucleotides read TGCGCCAGCAGTTGGCCGGGGGGTTGCGCTGGGGCCAACGTCCTGACCTTC.

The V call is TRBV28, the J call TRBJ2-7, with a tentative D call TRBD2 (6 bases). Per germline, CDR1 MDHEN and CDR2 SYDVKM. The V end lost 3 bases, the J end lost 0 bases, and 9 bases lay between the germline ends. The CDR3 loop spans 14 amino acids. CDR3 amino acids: CASSFTSYSYEQYF. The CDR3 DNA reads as TGTGCCAGCAGTTTTACTAGCTACTCCTACGAGCAGTACTTC.

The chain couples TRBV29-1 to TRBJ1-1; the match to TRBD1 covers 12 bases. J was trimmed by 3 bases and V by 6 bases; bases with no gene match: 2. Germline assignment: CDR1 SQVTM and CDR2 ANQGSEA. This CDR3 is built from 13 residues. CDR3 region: CSVGTGGDTEAFF. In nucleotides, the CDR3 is TGCAGCGTGGGGACAGGGGGCGACACTGAAGCTTTCTTT.

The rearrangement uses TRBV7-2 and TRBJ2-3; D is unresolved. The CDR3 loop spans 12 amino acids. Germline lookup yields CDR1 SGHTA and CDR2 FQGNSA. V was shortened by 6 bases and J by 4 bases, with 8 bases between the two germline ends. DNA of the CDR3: TGTGCCAGCAGACCCGCGGCAGATACGCAGTATTTT. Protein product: CASRPAADTQYF.

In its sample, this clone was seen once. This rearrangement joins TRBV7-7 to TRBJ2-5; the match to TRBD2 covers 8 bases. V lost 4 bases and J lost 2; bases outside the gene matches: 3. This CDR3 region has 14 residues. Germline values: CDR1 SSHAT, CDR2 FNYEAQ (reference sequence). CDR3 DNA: TGTGCCAGCAGCTCCGGGACTAGGCAAGAGACCCAGTACTTC. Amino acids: CASSSGTRQETQYF.

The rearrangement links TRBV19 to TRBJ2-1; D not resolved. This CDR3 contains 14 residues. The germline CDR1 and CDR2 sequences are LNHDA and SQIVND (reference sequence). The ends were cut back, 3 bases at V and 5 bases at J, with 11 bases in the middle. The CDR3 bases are TGTGCCAGTAGTATGCTAGATAGAGACAATGAGCAGTTCTTC. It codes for CASSMLDRDNEQFF.

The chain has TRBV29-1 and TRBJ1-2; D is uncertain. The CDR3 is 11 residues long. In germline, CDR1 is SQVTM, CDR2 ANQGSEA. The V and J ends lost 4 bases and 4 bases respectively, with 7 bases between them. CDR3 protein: CSVVAGYGYTF. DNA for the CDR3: TGCAGCGTTGTGGCAGGCTATGGCTACACCTTC.

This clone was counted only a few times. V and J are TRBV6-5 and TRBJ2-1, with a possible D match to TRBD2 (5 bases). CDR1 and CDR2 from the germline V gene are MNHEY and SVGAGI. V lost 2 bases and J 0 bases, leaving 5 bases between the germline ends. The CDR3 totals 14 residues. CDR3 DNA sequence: TGTGCCAGCAGTTACCGGGGCTCCTACAATGAGCAGTTCTTC. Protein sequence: CASSYRGSYNEQFF.

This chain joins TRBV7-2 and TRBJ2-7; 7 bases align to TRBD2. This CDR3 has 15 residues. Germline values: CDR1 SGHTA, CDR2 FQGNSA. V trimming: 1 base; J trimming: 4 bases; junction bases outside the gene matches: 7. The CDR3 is CASSLVAGAGYEQYF. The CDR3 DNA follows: TGTGCCAGCAGCTTAGTGGCGGGAGCGGGATACGAGCAGTACTTC.

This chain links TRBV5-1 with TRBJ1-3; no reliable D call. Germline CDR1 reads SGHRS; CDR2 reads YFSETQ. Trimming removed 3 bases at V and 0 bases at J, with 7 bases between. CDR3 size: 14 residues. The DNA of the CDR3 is TGCGCCAGCAGCTACAGTTCCTCTGGAAACACCATATATTTT. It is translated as CASSYSSSGNTIYF.

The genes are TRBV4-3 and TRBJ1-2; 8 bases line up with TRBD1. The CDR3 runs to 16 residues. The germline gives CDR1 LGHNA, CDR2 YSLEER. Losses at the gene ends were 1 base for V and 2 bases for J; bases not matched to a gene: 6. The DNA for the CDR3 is TGCGCCAGCAGCCAAGCAACAGGGGGGGGGAACTATGGCTACACCTTC. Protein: CASSQATGGGNYGYTF.

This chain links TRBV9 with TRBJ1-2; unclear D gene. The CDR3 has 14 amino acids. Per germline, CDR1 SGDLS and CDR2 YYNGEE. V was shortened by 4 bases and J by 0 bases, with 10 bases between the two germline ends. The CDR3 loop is CASSREIANYGYTF. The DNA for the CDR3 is TGTGCCAGCAGCAGAGAGATAGCTAACTATGGCTACACCTTC.

The CDR3, as DNA: TGTGCCAGTAGTTCGTGGACTAGCGGGAGCTCCTACGAGCAGTACTTC. Protein product: CASSSWTSGSSYEQYF. The chain combines TRBV19 with TRBJ2-7; 13 bases are a match to TRBD2. Germline V CDR1 and CDR2: LNHDA, SQIVND (reference sequence). The length of the CDR3 is 16 residues. Unmatched junction bases numbered 4, after V lost 5 bases and J lost 0 bases.

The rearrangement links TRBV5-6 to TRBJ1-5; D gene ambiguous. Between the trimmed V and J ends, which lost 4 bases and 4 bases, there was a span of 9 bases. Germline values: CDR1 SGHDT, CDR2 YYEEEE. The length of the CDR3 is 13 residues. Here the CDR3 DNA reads TGTGCCAGCAGCCCGACACCGAATCAGCCCCAGCATTTT. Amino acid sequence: CASSPTPNQPQHF. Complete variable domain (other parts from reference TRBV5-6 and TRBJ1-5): DAGVTQSPTHLIKTRGQQVTLRCSPKSGHDTVSWYQQALGQGPQFIFQYYEEEERQRGNFPDRFSGHQFPNYSSELNVNALLLGDSALYLCASSPTPNQPQHFGDGTRLSIL.